The clone carrying this T cell receptor beta chain was recorded at least ten times. The antigen remains unidentified. Individuals who donated were healthy Caucasians from Russia aged about 6 to 100. These data originate in a study of blood T cells in healthy people across ages. For the study at large: Capture by template switching was about one barcoded beta molecule per two T cells. General study results and limits: Relative to aged donors, long-lived donors carried more naive CD4+ cells and displayed higher diversity.

Sample-barcoded 5' priming and a J-beta primer mix drove a second PCR of about 6 to 12 cycles. The template-switch adaptor, which had 12 random nucleotides, put a tag on each cDNA molecule. One entry per CDR3 protein, called by TCRdb with MiXCR from the 5' RACE reads. Of around 870,000 distinct CDR3 sequences listed, around 26% are singletons. The sequenced sample was blood. The source is a woman older than 75 in good health.

CDR3 sequence reads: CASSLDYYGYTF. DNA of the CDR3: TGTGCCAGCAGCTTGGATTACTATGGCTACACCTTC. V usage is TRBV5-5 and J usage is TRBJ1-2; D gene unclear. Trimming pared 0 bases from V and 3 bases from J, leaving 3 bases between. The germline V gene has CDR1 SGHKS and CDR2 YYEKEE (reference sequence). This CDR3 spans 12 amino acids. The whole variable domain, remainder taken from reference TRBV5-5 and TRBJ1-2, is DAGVTQSPTHLIKTRGQQVTLRCSPISGHKSVSWYQQVLGQGPQFIFQYYEKEERGRGNFPDRFSARQFPNYSSELNVNALLLGDSALYLCASSLDYYGYTFGSGTRLTVV.